One sample yielded the 2 T cell receptor beta chains listed below, sequenced in a study of T-cell memory formation after mild COVID-19. TCRdb re-called the 5' RACE reads with MiXCR, one entry per CDR3 protein. The table has fewer than 50,000 distinct CDR3 sequences, roughly 12% seen once; the top ten hold over 20%. Sequences were obtained from PBMCs or a T cell subset sorted from them (not recorded which). These receptors all stem from a man between 18 and 35 years old who had mild COVID-19 (a few samples of this study predate the infection). Cell type and time point are not known.

Only a few counts were recorded for this clonotype. The chain carries TRBV7-2 and TRBJ2-3, with D maybe TRBD1 (5 bases). CDR3 size: 15 residues. Deletions cut 8 bases from V and 4 bases from J, with 19 bases between. Per germline, CDR1 SGHTA and CDR2 FQGNSA. CDR3 bases: TGTGCCAGCTCCTTCGCCCAGGGTAGGGCAGATACGCAGTATTTT. Protein product: CASSFAQGRADTQYF.

The table lists this clonotype with many counts. The gene calls are TRBV7-9 and TRBJ2-3, with D perhaps TRBD2 (6 bases). CDR1 and CDR2 from the germline V gene are SEHNR and FQNEAQ (reference sequence). CDR3 length: 16 residues. Deletions cut 5 bases from V and 0 bases from J, with 15 bases between. CDR3 region: CASSPRWGLSTDTQYF. The CDR3 DNA sequence: TGTGCCAGCAGCCCCAGATGGGGACTGAGCACAGATACGCAGTATTTT.